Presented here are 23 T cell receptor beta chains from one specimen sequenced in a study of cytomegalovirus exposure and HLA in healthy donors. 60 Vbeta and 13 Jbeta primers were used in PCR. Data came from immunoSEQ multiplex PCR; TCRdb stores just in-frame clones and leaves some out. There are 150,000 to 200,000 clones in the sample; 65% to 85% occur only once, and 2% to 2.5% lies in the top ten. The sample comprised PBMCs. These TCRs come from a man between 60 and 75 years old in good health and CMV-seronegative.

The CDR3 DNA reads as TGTGCCAGCTCACAGAGGGCAGACAATGAGCAGTTCTTC. Protein product: CASSQRADNEQFF. The chain recombines TRBV18 with TRBJ2-1, with D possibly matching TRBD2 (5 bases). Germline assignment: CDR1 KGHSH and CDR2 LQKENI. Trimming left V 4 bases short and J 5 bases short, with 9 bases between. The CDR3 extends over 13 amino acids.

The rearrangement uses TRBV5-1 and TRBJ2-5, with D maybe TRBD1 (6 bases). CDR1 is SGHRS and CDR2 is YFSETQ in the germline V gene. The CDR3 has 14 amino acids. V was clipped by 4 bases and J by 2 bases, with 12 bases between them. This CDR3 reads CASSVQGLQETQYF. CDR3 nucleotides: TGCGCCAGCAGCGTCCAGGGGCTTCAAGAGACCCAGTACTTC.

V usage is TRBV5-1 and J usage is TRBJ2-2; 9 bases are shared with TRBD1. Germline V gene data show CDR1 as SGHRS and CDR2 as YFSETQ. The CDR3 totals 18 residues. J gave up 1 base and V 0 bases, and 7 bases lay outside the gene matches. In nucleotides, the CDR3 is TGCGCCAGCAGCTTGGTACCGGGACAGGGTAGGAACACCGGGGAGCTGTTTTTT. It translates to CASSLVPGQGRNTGELFF. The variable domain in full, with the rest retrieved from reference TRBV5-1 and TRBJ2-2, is KAGVTQTPRYLIKTRGQQVTLSCSPISGHRSVSWYQQTPGQGLQFLFEYFSETQRNKGNFPGRFSGRQFSNSRSEMNVSTLELGDSALYLCASSLVPGQGRNTGELFFGEGSRLTVL.

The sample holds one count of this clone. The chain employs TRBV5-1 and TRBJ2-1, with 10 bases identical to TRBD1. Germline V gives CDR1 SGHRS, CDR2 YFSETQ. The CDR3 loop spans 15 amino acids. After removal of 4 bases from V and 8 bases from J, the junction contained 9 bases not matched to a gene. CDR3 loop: CASSLRTGGGDEQFF. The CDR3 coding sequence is TGCGCCAGCAGCCTAAGGACAGGGGGAGGGGATGAGCAGTTCTTC.

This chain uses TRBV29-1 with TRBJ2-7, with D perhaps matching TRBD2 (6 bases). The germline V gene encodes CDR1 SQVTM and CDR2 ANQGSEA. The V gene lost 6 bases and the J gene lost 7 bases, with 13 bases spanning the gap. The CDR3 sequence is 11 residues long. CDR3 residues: CSVGLTGEQYF. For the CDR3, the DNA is TGCAGCGTGGGACTTACTGGTGAGCAGTACTTC.

This CDR3 is CASSQGGGTSGFIEQFF. The CDR3 DNA reads as TGTGCCAGCAGCCAAGGAGGCGGGACTAGCGGGTTCATTGAGCAGTTCTTC. This chain connects TRBV4-2 to TRBJ2-1; 12 nucleotides agree with TRBD2. The germline V gene encodes CDR1 LGHNA and CDR2 YNFKEQ. V gave up 1 base and J gave up 9 bases; unmatched junction bases: 10. The CDR3 covers 17 residues.

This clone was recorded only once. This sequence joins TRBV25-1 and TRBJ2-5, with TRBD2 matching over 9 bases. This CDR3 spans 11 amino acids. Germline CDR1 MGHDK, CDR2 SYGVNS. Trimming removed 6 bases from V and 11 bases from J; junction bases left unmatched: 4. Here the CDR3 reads CASSRLAEQYF. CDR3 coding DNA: TGTGCCAGCAGCAGACTAGCGGAGCAGTACTTC.

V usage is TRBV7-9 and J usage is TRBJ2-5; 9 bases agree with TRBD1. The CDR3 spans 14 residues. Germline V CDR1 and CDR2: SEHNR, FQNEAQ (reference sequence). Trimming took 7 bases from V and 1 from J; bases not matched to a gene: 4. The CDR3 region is CASKRQGGQETQYF. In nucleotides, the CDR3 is TGTGCCAGCAAGAGACAGGGGGGCCAAGAGACCCAGTACTTC. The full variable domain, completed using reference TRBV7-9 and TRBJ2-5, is DTGVSQNPRHKITKRGQNVTFRCDPISEHNRLYWYRQTLGQGPEFLTYFQNEAQLEKSRLLSDRFSAERPKGSFSTLEIQRTEQGDSAMYLCASKRQGGQETQYFGPGTRLLVL.

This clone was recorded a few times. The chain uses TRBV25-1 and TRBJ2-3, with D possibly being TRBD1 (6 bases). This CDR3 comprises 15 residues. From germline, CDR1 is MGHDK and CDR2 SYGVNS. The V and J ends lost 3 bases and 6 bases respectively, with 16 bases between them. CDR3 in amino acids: CASSDGTPALDTQYF. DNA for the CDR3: TGTGCCAGCAGTGACGGGACACCAGCGCTCGATACGCAGTATTTT. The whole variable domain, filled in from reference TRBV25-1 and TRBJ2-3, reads EADIYQTPRYLVIGTGKKITLECSQTMGHDKMYWYQQDPGMELHLIHYSYGVNSTEKGDLSSESTVSRIRTEHFPLTLESARPSHTSQYLCASSDGTPALDTQYFGPGTRLTVL.

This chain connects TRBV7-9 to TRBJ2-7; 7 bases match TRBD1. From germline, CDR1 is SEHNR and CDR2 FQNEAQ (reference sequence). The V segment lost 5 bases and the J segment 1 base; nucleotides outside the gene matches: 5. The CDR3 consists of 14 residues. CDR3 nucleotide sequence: TGTGCCAGCAGCCCAGGGGGTTTTTCCTACGAGCAGTACTTC. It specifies CASSPGGFSYEQYF.

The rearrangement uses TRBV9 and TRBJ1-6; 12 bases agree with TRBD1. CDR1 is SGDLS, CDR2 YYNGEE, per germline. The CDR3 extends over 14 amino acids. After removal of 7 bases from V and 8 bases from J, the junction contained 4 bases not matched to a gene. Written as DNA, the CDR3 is TGTGCCAGCCGGGACAGGGGGCTCGATTCACCCCTCCACTTT. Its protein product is CASRDRGLDSPLHF.

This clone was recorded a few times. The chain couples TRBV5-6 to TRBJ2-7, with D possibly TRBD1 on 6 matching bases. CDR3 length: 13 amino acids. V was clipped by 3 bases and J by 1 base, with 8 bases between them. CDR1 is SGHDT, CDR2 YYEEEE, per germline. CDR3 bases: TGTGCCAGCAGCTACGGACAGTCCTACGAGCAGTACTTC. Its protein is CASSYGQSYEQYF.

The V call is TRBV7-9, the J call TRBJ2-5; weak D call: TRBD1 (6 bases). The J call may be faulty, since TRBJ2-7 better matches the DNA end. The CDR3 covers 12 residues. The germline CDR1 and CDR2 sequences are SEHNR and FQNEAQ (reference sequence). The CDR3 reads CASSPTGYEQYF. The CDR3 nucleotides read TGTGCCAGCAGTCCGACAGGCTACGAGCAGTACTTC.

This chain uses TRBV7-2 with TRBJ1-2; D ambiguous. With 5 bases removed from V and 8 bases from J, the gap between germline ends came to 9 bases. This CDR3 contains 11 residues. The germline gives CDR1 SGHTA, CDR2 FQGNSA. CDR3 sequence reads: CASSAGGGYTF. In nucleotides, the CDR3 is TGTGCCAGCAGCGCAGGAGGCGGCTACACCTTC.

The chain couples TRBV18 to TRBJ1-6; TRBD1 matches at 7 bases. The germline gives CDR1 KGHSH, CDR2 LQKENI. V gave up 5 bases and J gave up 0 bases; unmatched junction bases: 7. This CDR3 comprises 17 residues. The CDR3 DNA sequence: TGTGCCAGCTCATCGGGACAGCCGAGCTCCTATAATTCACCCCTCCACTTT. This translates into CASSSGQPSSYNSPLHF.

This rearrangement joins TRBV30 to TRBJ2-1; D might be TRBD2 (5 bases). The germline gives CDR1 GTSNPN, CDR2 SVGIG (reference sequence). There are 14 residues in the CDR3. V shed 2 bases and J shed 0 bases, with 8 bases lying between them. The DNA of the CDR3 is TGTGCCTGGAGTACGGGAAACTCCTACAATGAGCAGTTCTTC. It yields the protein CAWSTGNSYNEQFF.

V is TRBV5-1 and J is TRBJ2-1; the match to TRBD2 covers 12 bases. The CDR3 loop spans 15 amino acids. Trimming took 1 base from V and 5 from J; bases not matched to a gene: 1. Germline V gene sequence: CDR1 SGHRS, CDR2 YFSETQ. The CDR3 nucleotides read TGCGCCAGCAGCTTGACTAGCGGGGGGAACAATGAGCAGTTCTTC. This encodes CASSLTSGGNNEQFF. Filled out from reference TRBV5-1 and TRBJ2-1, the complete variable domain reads KAGVTQTPRYLIKTRGQQVTLSCSPISGHRSVSWYQQTPGQGLQFLFEYFSETQRNKGNFPGRFSGRQFSNSRSEMNVSTLELGDSALYLCASSLTSGGNNEQFFGPGTRLTVL.

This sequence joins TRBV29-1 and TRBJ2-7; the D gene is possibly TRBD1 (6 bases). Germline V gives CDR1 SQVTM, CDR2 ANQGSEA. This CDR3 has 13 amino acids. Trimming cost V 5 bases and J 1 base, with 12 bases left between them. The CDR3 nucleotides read TGCAGCGTTACCACAGGGATGTCCTACGAGCAGTACTTC. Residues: CSVTTGMSYEQYF.

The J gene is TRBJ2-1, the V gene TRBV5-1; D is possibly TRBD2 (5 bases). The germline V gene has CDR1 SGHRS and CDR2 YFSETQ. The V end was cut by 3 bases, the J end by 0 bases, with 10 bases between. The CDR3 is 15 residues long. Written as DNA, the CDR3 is TGCGCCAGCAGCTGGACTCCATCCTCCTACAATGAGCAGTTCTTC. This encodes CASSWTPSSYNEQFF.

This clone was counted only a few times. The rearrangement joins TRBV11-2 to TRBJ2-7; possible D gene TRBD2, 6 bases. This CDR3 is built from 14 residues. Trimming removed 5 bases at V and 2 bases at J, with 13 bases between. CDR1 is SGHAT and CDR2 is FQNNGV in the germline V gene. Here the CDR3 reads CASSVLRGTYEQYF. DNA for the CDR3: TGTGCCAGCAGCGTCCTCCGGGGGACCTACGAGCAGTACTTC.

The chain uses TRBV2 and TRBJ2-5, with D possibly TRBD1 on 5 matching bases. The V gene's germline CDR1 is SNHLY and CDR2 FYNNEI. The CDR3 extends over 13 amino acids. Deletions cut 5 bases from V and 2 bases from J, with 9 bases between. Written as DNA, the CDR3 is TGTGCCAGCAGTCTTAACAGGCAAGAGACCCAGTACTTC. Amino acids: CASSLNRQETQYF.

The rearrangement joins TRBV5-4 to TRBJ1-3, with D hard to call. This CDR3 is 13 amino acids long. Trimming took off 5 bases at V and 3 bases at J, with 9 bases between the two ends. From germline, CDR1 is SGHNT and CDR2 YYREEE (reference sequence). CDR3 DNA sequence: TGTGCCAGCAGTCACGGCGGTGGAAACACCATATATTTT. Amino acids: CASSHGGGNTIYF. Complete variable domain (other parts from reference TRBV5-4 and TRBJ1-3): ETGVTQSPTHLIKTRGQQVTLRCSSQSGHNTVSWYQQALGQGPQFIFQYYREEENGRGNFPPRFSGLQFPNYSSELNVNALELDDSALYLCASSHGGGNTIYFGEGSWLTVV.

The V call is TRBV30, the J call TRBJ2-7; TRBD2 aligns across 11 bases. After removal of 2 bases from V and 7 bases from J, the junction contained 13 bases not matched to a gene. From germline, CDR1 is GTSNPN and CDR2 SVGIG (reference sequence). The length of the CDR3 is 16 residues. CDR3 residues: CAWSPYLTSGKPEQYF. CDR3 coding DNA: TGTGCCTGGAGTCCTTACCTGACTAGCGGGAAACCAGAGCAGTACTTC.